This T cell receptor (beta chain) originates from a study of blood T cell repertoires in COVID-19. The wider study: COVID-19 samples collected from the United States, Italy and Spain covered acute and convalescent phases. PBMCs, B-cell-depleted T cells, or T cells were the source of the cDNA or gDNA that made up the material.

The method was immunoSEQ multiplex PCR; TCRdb's version includes in-frame clones alone and lacks a portion of them. This sample has 53,000 or so clones; about 80% occur once, and the top ten carry around 3.2%. The CDR3 has 14 amino acids. Germline V CDR1 and CDR2: ENHRY, SYGVKD. The J segment lost 6 bases and the V segment lost 6 bases, leaving 7 bases of the junction unmatched. The clonotype originates from a man in his sixties with acute or convalescent COVID-19. Sample: peripheral blood. This sequence joins TRBV10-3 and TRBJ2-1; 8 nucleotides match TRBD2. The CDR3 bases are TGTGCCATCAGGGAGCGGGAGCGGGGCAATGAGCAGTTCTTC. Protein product: CAIRERERGNEQFF.